These 21 T cell receptor beta chains were sequenced from one sample in a study of early T cells in non-severe SARS-CoV-2 infection. TCRdb reprocessed the 5' RACE reads with MiXCR, giving one entry per CDR3 protein. The sample includes roughly 52,000 distinct CDR3 sequences, 7% to 9% of them seen just once. Sequencing input: whole blood. Every receptor here comes from an adult who was a healthcare worker with PCR-confirmed SARS-CoV-2 infection or an uninfected control (not recorded which).

The rearrangement links TRBV7-6 to TRBJ2-3; 10 bases align to TRBD1. The junction had 6 bases not matched to a gene; V was cut back by 3 bases and J by 3 bases. The CDR3 runs 16 residues. Germline V gene sequence: CDR1 SGHVS, CDR2 FNYEAQ. The CDR3 here is CASSFGTGEATDTQYF. The CDR3 nucleotides are TGTGCCAGCAGCTTCGGGACAGGGGAGGCTACAGATACGCAGTATTTT. Filled out from reference TRBV7-6 and TRBJ2-3, the complete variable domain reads GAGVSQSPRYKVTKRGQDVALRCDPISGHVSLYWYRQALGQGPEFLTYFNYEAQQDKSGLPNDRFSAERPEGSISTLTIQRTEQRDSAMYRCASSFGTGEATDTQYFGPGTRLTVL.

This clonotype was detected only a few times. The J gene is TRBJ2-3, the V gene TRBV5-4, with a weak D call TRBD2 (7 bases). V shed 7 bases and J shed 5 bases, with 14 bases lying between them. The CDR3 is 13 amino acids. Germline values: CDR1 SGHNT, CDR2 YYREEE (reference sequence). CDR3 bases: TGTGCCAGCTCCCGAGGGGGGGAAGATACGCAGTATTTT. Protein sequence: CASSRGGEDTQYF.

This clonotype was picked up many times. The chain recombines TRBV9 with TRBJ2-2, with 8 bases identical to TRBD2. The V and J ends lost 0 bases and 6 bases, in that order; junction bases with no gene match: 7. This CDR3 spans 16 amino acids. Germline V gives CDR1 SGDLS, CDR2 YYNGEE. CDR3 amino acids: CASSVEGGRYAGELFF. CDR3 DNA sequence: TGTGCCAGCAGCGTAGAAGGCGGGAGGTATGCCGGGGAGCTGTTTTTT.

V and J are TRBV6-6 and TRBJ1-1; TRBD1 matches at 9 bases. The V gene's germline CDR1 is MNHNY and CDR2 SVGAGI (reference sequence). The CDR3 is made up of 16 amino acids. Unmatched junction bases numbered 11, after V lost 6 bases and J lost 3 bases. The CDR3 loop is CASRYRDREGYTEAFF. The CDR3 bases are TGTGCCAGCAGGTACCGGGACAGGGAGGGTTACACTGAAGCTTTCTTT.

The chain is built from TRBV6-5 and TRBJ2-5; 9 nucleotides match TRBD1. The CDR3 length is 14 residues. Germline trimming cut 4 bases from V and 6 bases from J; bases unmatched to any gene: 6. Germline assignment: CDR1 MNHEY and CDR2 SVGAGI. The CDR3 loop reads CASSWTGTGKTQYF. CDR3 sequence (DNA): TGTGCCAGCAGTTGGACGGGGACAGGGAAGACCCAGTACTTC.

This clonotype appeared a few times. This CDR3 is CASSLAGQYGYTF. In DNA, the CDR3 is TGCGCCAGCAGCTTGGCGGGACAGTATGGCTACACCTTC. The gene calls are TRBV5-1 and TRBJ1-2; 7 bases are a match to TRBD1. The CDR3 contains 13 residues. Per germline, CDR1 SGHRS and CDR2 YFSETQ. The V gene end was trimmed by 0 bases and the J gene end by 5 bases; junction bases not matched to a gene: 1. The complete variable domain, with remaining parts taken from reference TRBV5-1 and TRBJ1-2, reads KAGVTQTPRYLIKTRGQQVTLSCSPISGHRSVSWYQQTPGQGLQFLFEYFSETQRNKGNFPGRFSGRQFSNSRSEMNVSTLELGDSALYLCASSLAGQYGYTFGSGTRLTVV.

This clonotype was seen a handful of times. The CDR3: CASGQAGVGNEQFF. The CDR3 DNA sequence: TGTGCCAGCGGACAAGCGGGAGTAGGTAATGAGCAGTTCTTC. The J gene is TRBJ2-1, the V gene TRBV7-2; 8 bases map to TRBD2. With 8 bases clipped from V and 7 bases from J, the junction kept 10 bases outside the gene matches. Looked up from germline, CDR1 is SGHTA and CDR2 is FQGNSA. The CDR3 loop spans 14 amino acids.

CDR3 in amino acids: CASSPENTEAFF. The CDR3 DNA reads TGCGCCAGCAGCCCCGAGAACACTGAAGCTTTCTTT. The V call is TRBV5-1, the J call TRBJ1-1; D gene ambiguous. Germline V CDR1 and CDR2: SGHRS, YFSETQ. CDR3 length: 12 residues. Trimming removed 4 bases from V and 1 base from J, with 5 bases in between.

In its sample, this clonotype was seen many times. The chain has TRBV18 and TRBJ2-1; 12 bases are a match to TRBD2. V lost 6 bases and J lost 6; bases outside the gene matches: 6. CDR3 length: 15 amino acids. CDR1 is KGHSH, CDR2 LQKENI, per germline. CDR3 residues: CASSPGLAGSNEQFF. The CDR3 nucleotides read TGTGCCAGCTCCCCAGGACTAGCGGGGTCCAATGAGCAGTTCTTC.

This clonotype has just a few counts. The chain is built from TRBV19 and TRBJ2-3; no reliable D call. The CDR3 spans 15 residues. Trimming pared 4 bases from V and 6 bases from J, leaving 17 bases between. Germline values: CDR1 LNHDA, CDR2 SQIVND (reference sequence). CDR3 nucleotide sequence: TGTGCCAGTAGTACCACGACAACCGGCGAGGATACGCAGTATTTT. It is translated as CASSTTTTGEDTQYF.

This clonotype was detected a few times. The chain is built from TRBV2 and TRBJ2-2; TRBD2 aligns across 13 bases. V was pared by 6 bases and J by 9 bases, with 13 bases of the junction left unmatched. The germline V gene has CDR1 SNHLY and CDR2 FYNNEI. The CDR3 extends over 17 amino acids. CDR3 in amino acids: CASSHGRTSGGSRELFF. DNA of the CDR3: TGTGCCAGCAGCCACGGCCGGACTAGCGGGGGTTCGCGGGAGCTGTTTTTT.

The chain joins TRBV10-1 to TRBJ2-7; no definite D call. The CDR3 totals 15 residues. Trimming left V 3 bases short and J 2 bases short, with 14 bases between. Per germline, CDR1 WNHNN and CDR2 SYGVQD (reference sequence). CDR3 protein: CASSENKGFPYEQYF. As DNA, the CDR3 is TGCGCCAGCAGTGAAAACAAAGGCTTTCCCTACGAGCAGTACTTC.

In this sample, this clonotype turned up many times. The CDR3: CASSLDGQGNQPQHF. CDR3 in DNA: TGTGCCAGCAGCTTAGATGGGCAGGGCAATCAGCCCCAGCATTTT. The J gene is TRBJ1-5, the V gene TRBV7-8, with D hard to call. V was pared by 1 base and J by 2 bases, with 9 bases between. CDR1 SGHVS and CDR2 FQNEAQ come from the germline V gene. The CDR3 consists of 15 residues.

In DNA form, the CDR3 reads TGTGCCAGCAGCCCCTTGGTAGGGACCTACGAGCAGTACTTC. Its protein product is CASSPLVGTYEQYF. The chain recombines TRBV7-9 with TRBJ2-7; D gene unclear. The germline V gene encodes CDR1 SEHNR and CDR2 FQNEAQ (reference sequence). This CDR3 comprises 14 residues. The V and J ends lost 5 bases and 2 bases respectively, with 13 bases between them.

The sample holds many counts of this clonotype. The chain recombines TRBV7-3 with TRBJ2-1; 7 bases agree with TRBD2. Germline V gene sequence: CDR1 SGHTA, CDR2 FQGTGA. V gave up 4 bases and J gave up 7 bases; unmatched junction bases: 10. The CDR3 is 15 residues long. The CDR3 is CASSSPGTMHNEQFF. CDR3 DNA: TGTGCCAGCAGCTCTCCGGGGACTATGCATAATGAGCAGTTCTTC.

This clonotype was recorded at least ten times. This chain connects TRBV18 to TRBJ2-6, with 9 bases that match TRBD1. This CDR3 is 17 amino acids long. V lost 3 bases to trimming and J lost 0 bases; unmatched junction nucleotides: 3. The germline V gene encodes CDR1 KGHSH and CDR2 LQKENI. CDR3: CASSPLTGGSGANVLTF. Here the CDR3 DNA reads TGTGCCAGCTCACCTCTGACAGGGGGCTCTGGGGCCAACGTCCTGACTTTC.

This chain joins TRBV19 and TRBJ1-5, with D unresolved. V was clipped by 1 base and J by 9 bases, with 13 bases between them. This CDR3 is built from 14 residues. Germline values: CDR1 LNHDA, CDR2 SQIVND (reference sequence). The CDR3 region has the DNA TGTGCCAGTAGTATAGTAGCAGAGCCTCGGCCCCAGCATTTT. Amino acids: CASSIVAEPRPQHF.

This clonotype was detected ten times or more. The V gene is TRBV6-2 or TRBV6-3, the J gene TRBJ2-7; 9 nucleotides line up with TRBD2. CDR1 is MNHEY and CDR2 is SVGEGT in the germline V gene. The CDR3 consists of 18 residues. Unmatched junction bases numbered 20, after V lost 6 bases and J lost 5 bases. In DNA form, the CDR3 reads TGTGCCAGCAGCCCTAGCCGGCCCGGGCGGGAGGGCCCCAACGAGCAGTACTTC. Protein product: CASSPSRPGREGPNEQYF.

This clonotype was picked up many times. The rearrangement uses TRBV2 and TRBJ2-1; 10 positions match TRBD2. This CDR3 contains 15 residues. Per germline, CDR1 SNHLY and CDR2 FYNNEI. The V and J ends lost 6 bases and 5 bases, in that order; junction bases with no gene match: 7. The CDR3: CASRYLAGVNNEQFF. The CDR3 nucleotides are TGTGCCAGCAGGTACCTAGCGGGGGTGAACAATGAGCAGTTCTTC.

CDR3 in DNA: TGTGCCAGCAGCAGATCGGAGGGGATGTACAATGAGCAGTTCTTC. Protein sequence: CASSRSEGMYNEQFF. This chain uses TRBV27 with TRBJ2-1, with a weak D call TRBD2 (6 bases). V gave up 6 bases and J gave up 4 bases, with 16 bases separating them. The CDR3 is made up of 15 amino acids. Germline V gives CDR1 MNHEY, CDR2 SMNVEV (reference sequence).

This clonotype was detected many times. The chain uses TRBV10-3 and TRBJ2-5, with 8 bases identical to TRBD1. Trimming removed 8 bases from V and 4 bases from J; junction bases left unmatched: 0. There are 11 residues in the CDR3. Germline V gene lookup returns CDR1 ENHRY and CDR2 SYGVKD. The CDR3 sequence: CAIGQGETQYF. DNA of the CDR3: TGTGCCATCGGACAGGGAGAGACCCAGTACTTC.